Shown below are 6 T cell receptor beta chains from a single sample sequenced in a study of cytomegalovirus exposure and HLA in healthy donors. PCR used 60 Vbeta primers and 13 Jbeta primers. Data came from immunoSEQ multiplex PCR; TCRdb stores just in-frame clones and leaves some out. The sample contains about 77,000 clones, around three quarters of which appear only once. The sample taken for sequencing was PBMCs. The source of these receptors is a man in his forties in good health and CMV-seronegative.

The CDR3 here is CASSIRQGAQPQHF. CDR3 nucleotides: TGTGCCAGCAGCATCCGACAGGGGGCTCAGCCCCAGCATTTT. The rearrangement links TRBV7-8 to TRBJ1-5, with 10 bases that match TRBD1. The CDR3 has 14 residues. From germline, CDR1 is SGHVS and CDR2 FQNEAQ. With V trimmed by 5 bases and J by 6 bases, 4 bases remained unmatched.

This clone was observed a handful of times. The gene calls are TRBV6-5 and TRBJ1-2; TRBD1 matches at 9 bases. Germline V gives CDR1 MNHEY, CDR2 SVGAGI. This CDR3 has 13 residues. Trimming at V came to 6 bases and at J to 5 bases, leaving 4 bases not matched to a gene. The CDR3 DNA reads TGTGCCAGCAGCCGAGACAGGGGGTATGGCTACACCTTC. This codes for CASSRDRGYGYTF.

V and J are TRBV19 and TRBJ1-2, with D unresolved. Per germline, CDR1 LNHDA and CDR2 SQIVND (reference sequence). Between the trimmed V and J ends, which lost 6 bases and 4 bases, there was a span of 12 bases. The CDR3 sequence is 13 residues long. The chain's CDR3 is CASSPGNFYGYTF. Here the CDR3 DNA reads TGTGCCAGTAGCCCCGGGAATTTCTATGGCTACACCTTC.

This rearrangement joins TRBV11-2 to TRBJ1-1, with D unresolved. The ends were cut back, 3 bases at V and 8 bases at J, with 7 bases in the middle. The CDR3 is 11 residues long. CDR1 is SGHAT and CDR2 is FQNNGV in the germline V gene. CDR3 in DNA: TGTGCCAGCAGCTTGGGGAGGGAAGCTTTCTTT. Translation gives CASSLGREAFF.

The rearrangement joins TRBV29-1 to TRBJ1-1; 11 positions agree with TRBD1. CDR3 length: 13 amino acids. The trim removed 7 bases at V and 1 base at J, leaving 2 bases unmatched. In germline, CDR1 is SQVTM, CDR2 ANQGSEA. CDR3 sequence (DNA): TGCAGCGGTGGACAGGGGGCGAACACTGAAGCTTTCTTT. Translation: CSGGQGANTEAFF.

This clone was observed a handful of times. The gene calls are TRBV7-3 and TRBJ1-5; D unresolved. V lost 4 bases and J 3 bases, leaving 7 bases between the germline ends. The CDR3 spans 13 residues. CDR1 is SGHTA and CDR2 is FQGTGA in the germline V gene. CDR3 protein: CASSSTFNQPQHF. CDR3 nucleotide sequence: TGTGCCAGCAGCTCGACATTCAATCAGCCCCAGCATTTT.